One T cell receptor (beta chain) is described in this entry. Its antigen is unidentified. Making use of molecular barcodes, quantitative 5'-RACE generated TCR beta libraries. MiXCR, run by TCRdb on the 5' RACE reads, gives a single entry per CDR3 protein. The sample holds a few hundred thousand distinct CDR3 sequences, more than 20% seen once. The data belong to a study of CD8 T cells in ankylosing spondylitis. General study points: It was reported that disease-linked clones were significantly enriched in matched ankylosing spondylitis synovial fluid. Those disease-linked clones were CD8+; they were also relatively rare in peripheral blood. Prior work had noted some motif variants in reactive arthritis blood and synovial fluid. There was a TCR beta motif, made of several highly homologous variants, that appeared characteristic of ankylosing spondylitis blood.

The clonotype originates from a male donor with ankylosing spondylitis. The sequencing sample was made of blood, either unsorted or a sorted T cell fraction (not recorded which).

CDR3 residues: CASSSGQGFPETQYF. CDR3 DNA sequence: TGTGCCAGCAGCTCGGGACAGGGGTTCCCAGAGACCCAGTACTTC. The J gene is TRBJ2-5, the V gene TRBV14, with 10 bases matching TRBD1. CDR1 and CDR2 from the germline V gene are SGHDN and FVKESK. With 5 bases clipped from V and 4 bases from J, the junction kept 7 bases outside the gene matches. The CDR3 extends over 15 amino acids.